This T cell receptor beta chain appears in the sequencing data of a study of T-cell memory formation after mild COVID-19. 5'RACE, which relied on constant-segment primers, yielded TCR alpha and TCR beta cDNA libraries carrying sample barcodes and UMIs. TCRdb recomputed calls from the 5' RACE reads with MiXCR, one row per CDR3 protein. Here the sample spans 150,000 to 200,000 distinct CDR3 sequences, over 10% being singletons. Regarding this clonotype: Antigen specificity is unknown.

Study-wide findings and caveats: Contracting clones localized mainly to CM and EM when CD4+ and mainly to EMRA when CD8+. Among clones peaking at day 37 in the second wave, SARS-CoV-2 specificity remained unconfirmed. From day 15 to 85, contracting clones were balanced between CD4 and CD8, whereas later expanders leaned toward CD4+.

The sample taken for sequencing was PBMCs or a T cell subset sorted from them (not recorded which). This receptor was obtained from a man younger than 35 who had mild COVID-19 (a few samples of this study predate the infection). Cell type and time point are not known.

The CDR3 protein is CASSPSGSLSHTF. The CDR3 region has the DNA TGCGCCAGCAGCCCTTCGGGTTCACTCTCCCACACCTTC. This chain links TRBV5-1 with TRBJ1-2; D is unclear. Germline V gives CDR1 SGHRS, CDR2 YFSETQ. Trimming stripped 4 bases from V and 12 bases from J, with 19 bases between. The CDR3 loop spans 13 amino acids.